This T cell receptor (beta chain) was obtained from a study of CD8 T cells in ankylosing spondylitis. Overall study results and limits: A TCR beta motif of eight highly homologous variants appeared characteristic of ankylosing spondylitis blood. Significant enrichment of disease-linked clones was reported in matched ankylosing spondylitis synovial fluid.

On this clonotype: The antigen is undetermined.

TCRdb re-called the 5' RACE reads through MiXCR, storing one row per CDR3 protein. Of 380,000 or so distinct CDR3 sequences detected, about 20% appear once; the ten largest clones hold around 12%. With 6 bases removed from V and 0 bases from J, the gap between germline ends came to 12 bases. The CDR3 has 14 amino acids. Germline CDR1 SNHLY, CDR2 FYNNEI. The source of this sequence is a male donor with ankylosing spondylitis or in good health (not recorded which). The sequencing input was blood, either unsorted or a sorted T cell fraction (not recorded which). The J gene is TRBJ2-7, the V gene TRBV2; possibly TRBD1 or TRBD2 for D (5 bases each). The CDR3 sequence is CASRGTLSSYEQYF. CDR3 bases: TGTGCCAGCAGAGGGACGCTTAGCTCCTACGAGCAGTACTTC.